The 26 T cell receptor beta chains presented below share a single source sample, sequenced in a study of yellow fever vaccine responses in identical twins. TCRdb used MiXCR to reprocess the RT-PCR reads, holding one entry per CDR3 protein. Of some 520 distinct CDR3 sequences listed, over 80% are singletons. The sequencing used T cells from blood (PBMCs), unsorted or a sorted subset (not recorded which), collected before or after yellow fever vaccination (not recorded which). These receptors came from a woman younger than 35 who received the yellow fever vaccine.

The chain recombines TRBV27 with TRBJ1-5, with D possibly matching TRBD1 (6 bases). The CDR3 consists of 15 residues. The germline V gene encodes CDR1 MNHEY and CDR2 SMNVEV (reference sequence). Trimming removed 1 base at V and 5 bases at J, with 12 bases between. As DNA, the CDR3 is TGTGCCAGCAGTTTATTTGGGGGGGCGCATCAGCCCCAGCATTTT. It codes for CASSLFGGAHQPQHF.

J is TRBJ2-1 and V is TRBV5-1; a weak D match, TRBD1 (5 bases). Trimming cost V 0 bases and J 0 bases, with 10 bases left between them. This CDR3 is 16 amino acids long. CDR1 and CDR2 from the germline V gene are SGHRS and YFSETQ. The CDR3 DNA reads TGCGCCAGCAGCTTGGCACCGCAGGGCTCCTACAATGAGCAGTTCTTC. The encoded protein is CASSLAPQGSYNEQFF.

The gene calls are TRBV12-5 and TRBJ1-1; possible D gene TRBD1, 5 bases. Germline CDR1 and CDR2: LGHNT and FRNRAP. The CDR3 extends over 14 amino acids. The V and J ends lost 5 bases and 5 bases respectively, with 15 bases between them. CDR3 sequence reads: CASGEGRGGTEAFF. CDR3 DNA: TGTGCTAGTGGTGAGGGACGAGGTGGAACTGAAGCTTTCTTT.

The V and J genes are TRBV13 and TRBJ2-3, with D perhaps being TRBD1 or TRBD2 (5 bases each). The V gene's germline CDR1 is PRHDT and CDR2 FYEKMQ (reference sequence). This CDR3 comprises 12 residues. Trimming removed 7 bases at V and 2 bases at J, with 7 bases between. As DNA, the CDR3 is TGTGCCAGCATCGGGACCACAGATACGCAGTATTTT. Protein: CASIGTTDTQYF.

J is TRBJ2-5 and V is TRBV25-1, with D tentatively TRBD2 (5 bases). Germline CDR1 and CDR2: MGHDK and SYGVNS. Trimming shortened V by 1 base and J by 3 bases, and 9 bases separated the two germline ends. This CDR3 contains 14 residues. The CDR3 coding sequence is TGTGCCAGCAGTGAATTAGGAGGAGAAGAGACCCAGTACTTC. Protein: CASSELGGEETQYF.

The chain uses TRBV10-3 and TRBJ2-7; D possibly matches TRBD1 or TRBD2 (5 bases each). The CDR3 totals 13 residues. Germline CDR1 is ENHRY and CDR2 is SYGVKD. Trimming pared 5 bases from V and 2 bases from J, leaving 10 bases between. The chain's CDR3 is CAISPGPTYEQYF. The CDR3 DNA reads as TGTGCCATCAGTCCGGGGCCCACCTACGAGCAGTACTTC.

For the CDR3, the DNA is TGTGCCAGCAGTGAACAGGGGGCGGCTTACAATGAGCAGTTCTTC. As protein: CASSEQGAAYNEQFF. This chain links TRBV9 with TRBJ2-1, with 9 bases fitting TRBD1. CDR1 is SGDLS, CDR2 YYNGEE, per germline. The ends lost 5 bases at V and 4 bases at J; junction bases unmatched: 7. The CDR3 loop spans 15 amino acids.

The gene calls are TRBV7-9 and TRBJ2-3; no firm D call. This CDR3 has 11 amino acids. V lost 4 bases and J 7 bases, leaving 6 bases between the germline ends. Per the germline V gene, CDR1 is SEHNR and CDR2 is FQNEAQ (reference sequence). This CDR3 reads CASSSDHTQYF. The DNA for the CDR3 is TGTGCCAGCAGCTCGGACCATACGCAGTATTTT.

This clonotype came up once. The gene calls are TRBV28 and TRBJ2-7; D gene unclear. CDR3 size: 14 residues. The V gene's germline CDR1 is MDHEN and CDR2 SYDVKM. V was shortened by 3 bases and J by 2 bases, with 11 bases between the two germline ends. As DNA, the CDR3 is TGTGCCAGCAGTTTTGAAGGATTCGCCTACGAGCAGTACTTC. This gives the protein CASSFEGFAYEQYF.

The chain joins TRBV4-1 to TRBJ2-1, with TRBD2 matching over 9 bases. Germline V lookup: CDR1 MGHRA, CDR2 YSYEKL. Trimming took 3 bases from V and 12 from J; bases not matched to a gene: 9. The CDR3 is 14 residues long. As DNA, the CDR3 is TGCGCCAGCAGCCAGGGGGGCGCGGGAGGGGGGCAGTTCTTC. Its translation is CASSQGGAGGGQFF.

V and J are TRBV4-3 and TRBJ2-7; D possibly corresponds to TRBD1 (5 bases). Germline CDR1 and CDR2: LGHNA and YSLEER. V shed 4 bases and J shed 2 bases, with 12 bases lying between them. CDR3 length: 14 amino acids. CDR3 coding DNA: TGCGCCAGCAGCCCCAGCGACAGAGCCTACGAGCAGTACTTC. It is translated as CASSPSDRAYEQYF.

The V call is TRBV5-4, the J call TRBJ2-1; perhaps TRBD2 as D (6 bases). CDR1 is SGHNT and CDR2 is YYREEE in the germline V gene (reference sequence). The CDR3 has 13 amino acids. Trimming pared 7 bases from V and 7 bases from J, leaving 15 bases between. The CDR3: CASALGGSNEQFF. The CDR3 DNA follows: TGTGCCAGCGCCCTGGGGGGATCTAATGAGCAGTTCTTC.

The V gene is TRBV2, the J gene TRBJ1-1; D is uncertain. Trimming took off 8 bases at V and 5 bases at J, with 12 bases between the two ends. Germline loops: CDR1 SNHLY, CDR2 FYNNEI. The CDR3 runs 12 residues. CDR3 DNA sequence: TGTGCCAGCCTTACATGGGAGACTGAAGCTTTCTTT. Translated: CASLTWETEAFF.

Details on this clonotype: At one of its ends the junction is not consistent with the germline gene, which may arise from a read error. The CDR3 nucleotides read TGTGCCAGCAGTGATAGGTTTATAGATCTCTTT. Amino acid sequence: CASSDRFIDLF. The rearrangement joins TRBV2 to TRBJ1-1; D unclear. Germline loops: CDR1 SNHLY, CDR2 FYNNEI. The CDR3 consists of 11 residues.

The chain is built from TRBV6-4 and TRBJ2-3; TRBD1 aligns across 8 bases. The CDR3 is made up of 13 amino acids. Germline trimming cut 6 bases from V and 4 bases from J; bases unmatched to any gene: 3. Germline V lookup: CDR1 MRHNA, CDR2 SNTAGT. The CDR3 sequence: CASRDREPDTQYF. The CDR3 DNA reads as TGTGCCAGCAGGGACAGGGAACCAGATACGCAGTATTTT.

The chain links TRBV24-1 to TRBJ1-2; tentative D call: TRBD1 (5 bases). Germline V gene sequence: CDR1 KGHDR, CDR2 SFDVKD. Trimming took 3 bases from V and 8 from J, leaving 9 bases between them. This CDR3 is built from 12 residues. The CDR3 spells CATSDPWTGYTF. For the CDR3, the DNA is TGTGCCACCAGTGATCCCTGGACAGGCTACACCTTC.

The rearrangement links TRBV29-1 to TRBJ2-7, with a tentative D call TRBD1 (5 bases). Trimming cost V 5 bases and J 1 base, with 12 bases left between them. Germline V gives CDR1 SQVTM, CDR2 ANQGSEA. The CDR3 has 13 residues. For the CDR3, the DNA is TGCAGCGTTCAGGGCCTGGTTTCCTACGAGCAGTACTTC. It yields the protein CSVQGLVSYEQYF.

The chain's CDR3 is CASSQEVAGGPETQYF. The CDR3 DNA reads as TGTGCCAGCAGCCAAGAGGTAGCGGGAGGCCCAGAGACCCAGTACTTC. V is TRBV4-2 and J is TRBJ2-5; 10 bases map to TRBD2. CDR1 LGHNA and CDR2 YNFKEQ come from the germline V gene. This CDR3 is 16 amino acids long. V gave up 0 bases and J gave up 4 bases; unmatched junction bases: 5.

The chain combines TRBV5-1 with TRBJ2-7; 7 nucleotides align to TRBD1. Trimming cost V 2 bases and J 4 bases; bases outside gene matches: 12. This CDR3 comprises 16 residues. Germline V gene lookup returns CDR1 SGHRS and CDR2 YFSETQ. CDR3 sequence reads: CASSFSGDSSGYEQYF. CDR3 nucleotide sequence: TGCGCCAGCAGCTTTAGTGGGGACAGCAGCGGATACGAGCAGTACTTC. The variable domain in full, completed from reference TRBV5-1 and TRBJ2-7, reads KAGVTQTPRYLIKTRGQQVTLSCSPISGHRSVSWYQQTPGQGLQFLFEYFSETQRNKGNFPGRFSGRQFSNSRSEMNVSTLELGDSALYLCASSFSGDSSGYEQYFGPGTRLTVT.

The rearrangement joins TRBV10-3 to TRBJ1-1; the match to TRBD1 covers 7 bases. Germline CDR1 and CDR2: ENHRY and SYGVKD. Trimming removed 10 bases from V and 1 base from J; junction bases left unmatched: 6. This CDR3 comprises 13 residues. CDR3 DNA: TGTGCCACCACAGGGGCGACGAACACTGAAGCTTTCTTT. Its translation is CATTGATNTEAFF.

The chain has TRBV7-8 and TRBJ2-7; D is unclear. The CDR3 has 11 residues. V lost 5 bases and J lost 3, with 5 bases in between. CDR1 SGHVS and CDR2 FQNEAQ come from the germline V gene. The CDR3 spells CASSLYYEQYV. In nucleotides, the CDR3 is TGTGCCAGCAGCCTCTACTACGAGCAGTACGTC.

The table lists this clonotype with a count of one. V and J are TRBV6-4 and TRBJ2-3; D is possibly TRBD2 (6 bases). The CDR3 is made up of 13 amino acids. V was clipped by 2 bases and J by 8 bases, with 11 bases between them. CDR1 is MRHNA, CDR2 SNTAGT, per germline. CDR3 sequence (DNA): TGTGCCAGCAGTGACACCGGGGAGGCTACGCAGTATTTT. Residues: CASSDTGEATQYF.

J is TRBJ2-3 and V is TRBV7-9; 8 nucleotides agree with TRBD2. The CDR3 is made up of 16 amino acids. Trimming removed 7 bases from V and 4 bases from J; junction bases left unmatched: 13. CDR1 is SEHNR, CDR2 FQNEAQ, per germline (reference sequence). CDR3 in DNA: TGTGCCAGCACCCGGCCCCAGCGGGAGTCGGCAGATACGCAGTATTTT. Its protein product is CASTRPQRESADTQYF.

This clonotype was seen just once. The chain joins TRBV20-1 to TRBJ2-1; 7 nucleotides agree with TRBD2. There are 15 residues in the CDR3. Germline CDR1 is DFQATT and CDR2 is SNEGSKA (reference sequence). V lost 3 bases, J lost 1 base, and 6 bases stayed unmatched. The CDR3 nucleotides read TGCAGTGCTAGGTCATACGGGGGGTCCTACAATGAGCAGTTCTTC. Encoded protein: CSARSYGGSYNEQFF.

The rearrangement links TRBV11-1 to TRBJ1-2; the D is unclear. CDR3 length: 13 amino acids. Germline V gene data show CDR1 as SGHAT and CDR2 as FQDESV (reference sequence). Deletions cut 8 bases from V and 6 bases from J, with 16 bases between. The CDR3 is CASEVWEADGYTF. The CDR3 DNA follows: TGTGCCAGCGAAGTATGGGAGGCCGATGGCTACACCTTC.

J is TRBJ2-3 and V is TRBV29-1; 8 bases align to TRBD2. The CDR3 loop spans 14 amino acids. Per the germline V gene, CDR1 is SQVTM and CDR2 is ANQGSEA. The J segment lost 2 bases and the V segment lost 2 bases, leaving 3 bases of the junction unmatched. The CDR3 sequence: CSVELAGYTDTQYF. Here the CDR3 DNA reads TGCAGCGTTGAACTAGCGGGCTACACAGATACGCAGTATTTT.